These T cell receptor beta chains were read from a single sample in a study of blood T cell repertoires in COVID-19. Repertoires were generated with immunoSEQ multiplex PCR, while TCRdb's copy carries only in-frame clones and drops some. There are under 500,000 clones in the sample; about 90% occur only once, and approximately 2% lies in the top ten. The source material was PBMCs or T cells enriched from blood (not recorded which). The receptors come from a woman younger than 30 with acute COVID-19. The CDR3 runs from the conserved cysteine through the conserved F or W. The order of the fields is clone size, D gene, V gene, J gene, CDR3 protein, CDR3 DNA. The D gene is left open where the match is weak. Only part of the rows carry a size: once, few, many, or a class if the clone is expanded.

.	.	TRBV19	TRBJ1-3	CASSRDGVFGNTIYF	TGTGCCAGTAGCCGAGACGGAGTATTTGGAAACACCATATATTTT
.	TRBD2	TRBV18	TRBJ2-2	CASSPDRLAGVTELFF	TGTGCCAGCTCACCGGACAGACTAGCGGGAGTAACGGAGCTGTTTTTT
.	TRBD1	TRBV4-3	TRBJ1-3	CASSPTGSGNTIYF	TGCGCCAGCAGCCCGACAGGGTCCGGAAACACCATATATTTT
.	.	TRBV12-3/TRBV12-4	TRBJ1-2	CASSLGELRGYTF	TGTGCCAGCAGTTTAGGGGAGTTGAGAGGCTACACCTTC
.	TRBD2	TRBV5-4	TRBJ2-7	CASSPIEGLAGGKYEQYF	TGTGCCAGCAGCCCAATTGAGGGACTAGCGGGAGGAAAGTACGAGCAGTACTTC
.	.	TRBV7-2	TRBJ1-1	CASSRGQNTEAFF	TGTGCCAGCAGCCGAGGACAGAACACTGAAGCTTTCTTT
.	.	TRBV18	TRBJ1-1	CASSTDRFAEAFF	TGTGCCAGCTCAACGGACAGATTCGCTGAAGCTTTCTTT
.	TRBD1	TRBV6-5	TRBJ1-3	CASRSGTDGNTIYF	TGTGCCAGCAGATCCGGGACAGACGGAAACACCATATATTTT
few	.	TRBV5-5	TRBJ1-2	CASSLAPAGFYGYTF	TGTGCCAGCAGCTTAGCTCCCGCAGGGTTCTATGGCTACACCTTC
.	.	TRBV4-3	TRBJ1-2	CASSQDHSGNYGYTF	TGCGCCAGCAGCCAAGACCACAGCGGGAACTATGGCTACACCTTC
.	TRBD1	TRBV11-2	TRBJ2-7	CASSRTGTGLGTYEQYF	TGTGCCAGCAGCCGCACCGGGACAGGGCTTGGGACCTACGAGCAGTACTTC
.	TRBD1	TRBV5-8	TRBJ1-1	CASSLGTGYTEAFF	TGTGCCAGCAGCTTGGGGACAGGATACACTGAAGCTTTCTTT
.	.	TRBV5-1	TRBJ1-6	CASSRGGGNSPLHF	TGCGCCAGCAGCAGGGGAGGGGGTAATTCACCCCTCCACTTT
.	TRBD2	TRBV28	TRBJ2-7	CASSSLLAGASIGYEQYF	TGTGCCAGCAGTTCCTTACTAGCGGGAGCCTCTATTGGATACGAGCAGTACTTC
.	TRBD2	TRBV10-3	TRBJ2-3	CAISGGAPDTQYF	TGTGCCATCAGCGGGGGGGCCCCAGATACGCAGTATTTT
.	TRBD1	TRBV6-5	TRBJ1-6	CASSQGAGYNSPLHF	TGTGCCAGCAGCCAGGGGGCGGGCTATAATTCACCCCTCCACTTT
.	.	TRBV14	TRBJ2-5	CASSQVDGVGETQYF	TGTGCCAGCAGCCAAGTTGACGGGGTGGGGGAGACCCAGTACTTC
.	TRBD2	TRBV7-2	TRBJ2-7	CASSFGGLAYYEQYF	TGTGCCAGCAGCTTTGGGGGACTAGCTTACTACGAGCAGTACTTC
.	.	TRBV6-2/TRBV6-3	TRBJ2-7	CASSYSRTLESREQYF	TGTGCCAGCAGTTACTCCCGGACACTGGAATCTCGCGAGCAGTACTTC
.	.	TRBV3-1/TRBV3-2	TRBJ2-1	CASSQESGVETASYNEQFF	TGTGCCAGCAGCCAAGAGTCCGGAGTGGAGACAGCAAGCTACAATGAGCAGTTCTTC
many	TRBD1	TRBV29-1	TRBJ2-7	CSVASGQGAREQYF	TGCAGCGTTGCCTCGGGACAGGGGGCTCGCGAGCAGTACTTC
.	TRBD1	TRBV7-9	TRBJ1-1	CASSSLDRDFEAFF	TGTGCCAGCAGCTCCTTGGACAGGGATTTTGAAGCTTTCTTT
.	.	TRBV30	TRBJ1-5	CAWSSVGQQPQHF	TGTGCCTGGAGTTCCGTGGGGCAGCAGCCCCAGCATTTT
.	TRBD1	TRBV3-1/TRBV3-2	TRBJ1-4	CASSQYTGGDEKLFF	TGTGCCAGCAGCCAATACACAGGGGGAGATGAAAAACTGTTTTTT
.	.	TRBV27	TRBJ2-1	CASSQNAGTYNEQFF	TGTGCCAGCAGTCAAAATGCGGGGACCTACAATGAGCAGTTCTTC
few	TRBD1	TRBV20-1	TRBJ2-1	CSASMLAGGDYNEQFF	TGCAGTGCTAGTATGTTGGCAGGGGGCGACTACAATGAGCAGTTCTTC
.	.	TRBV21-1	TRBJ2-7	CASSKRPSGGQYF	TGTGCCAGCAGCAAACGTCCTAGCGGGGGGCAGTACTTC
.	TRBD2	TRBV7-3	TRBJ2-5	CASSSTSGGETQYF	TGTGCCAGCAGCTCAACATCGGGAGGGGAGACCCAGTACTTC
.	.	TRBV6-5	TRBJ1-1	CASTYGGSTEAFF	TGTGCCAGCACGTATGGGGGGAGCACTGAAGCTTTCTTT
.	.	TRBV6-2/TRBV6-3	TRBJ1-1	CASSRLQGPNTEAFF	TGTGCCAGCAGCAGATTACAGGGCCCCAACACTGAAGCTTTCTTT
.	TRBD2	TRBV13	TRBJ2-5	CASSLTSGRARGETQYF	TGTGCCAGCAGCTTGACTAGCGGGAGGGCAAGAGGAGAGACCCAGTACTTC
.	TRBD1	TRBV7-9	TRBJ1-1	CASSKGQGAETEAFF	TGTGCCAGCAGCAAAGGACAGGGGGCAGAGACTGAAGCTTTCTTT
.	TRBD2	TRBV29-1	TRBJ2-7	CSVEDHGGSGFDYEQYF	TGCAGCGTTGAAGACCACGGGGGGTCCGGGTTTGACTACGAGCAGTACTTC
once	TRBD1	TRBV9	TRBJ2-2	CASRGDRDSTGELFF	TGTGCCAGCAGAGGGGACAGGGATAGCACCGGGGAGCTGTTTTTT
few	.	TRBV7-8	TRBJ1-1	CASSPQGTEAFF	TGTGCCAGCAGCCCCCAGGGCACTGAAGCTTTCTTT
.	TRBD1	TRBV27	TRBJ2-3	CASSWTGGIDTQYF	TGTGCCAGCAGTTGGACAGGGGGGATAGATACGCAGTATTTT
.	TRBD2	TRBV27	TRBJ2-7	CASRFAGESHEQYF	TGTGCCAGCAGGTTCGCGGGAGAATCCCACGAGCAGTACTTC
.	.	TRBV9	TRBJ2-2	CASSVVEGGTGELFF	TGTGCCAGCAGCGTAGTTGAGGGTGGCACCGGGGAGCTGTTTTTT
.	.	TRBV7-9	TRBJ1-6	CASSQDWSYNSPLHF	TGTGCCAGCAGCCAGGACTGGTCCTATAATTCACCCCTCCACTTT
.	TRBD2	TRBV5-4	TRBJ2-7	CASSSERGGREQYF	TGTGCCAGCAGCTCCGAGCGGGGTGGCCGCGAGCAGTACTTC
.	TRBD1	TRBV4-1	TRBJ1-5	CASSQGSDRGLYQPQHF	TGCGCCAGCAGCCAAGGTTCGGACAGGGGATTATACCAGCCCCAGCATTTT
.	.	TRBV6-1	TRBJ1-6	CASSEAGQQSPLHF	TGTGCCAGCAGTGAAGCTGGACAGCAGTCACCCCTCCACTTT
.	TRBD1	TRBV19	TRBJ1-1	CASTSRGDRATEAFF	TGTGCCAGTACCTCCCGGGGGGACAGGGCCACTGAAGCTTTCTTT
.	.	TRBV9	TRBJ2-7	CASSVGPQGLGYEQYF	TGTGCCAGCAGCGTAGGACCCCAGGGGTTGGGCTACGAGCAGTACTTC
.	.	TRBV5-1	TRBJ2-7	CASSLKTRGYEQYF	TGCGCCAGCAGCTTGAAGACTAGGGGCTACGAGCAGTACTTC
.	TRBD1	TRBV6-1	TRBJ1-4	CASSEARGTVAYKLFF	TGTGCCAGCAGTGAAGCACGGGGGACAGTTGCGTATAAACTGTTTTTT
.	TRBD1	TRBV3-1/TRBV3-2	TRBJ1-1	CASSQRGQDFDTEAFF	TGTGCCAGCAGCCAGCGGGGACAGGATTTTGACACTGAAGCTTTCTTT
.	TRBD1	TRBV5-1	TRBJ1-1	CASSSSGGEPEAFF	TGCGCCAGCAGCTCTTCAGGGGGCGAACCTGAAGCTTTCTTT
.	TRBD1	TRBV6-2/TRBV6-3	TRBJ1-5	CASSPGQGQPQHF	TGTGCCAGCAGTCCCGGACAGGGTCAGCCCCAGCATTTT
.	.	TRBV27	TRBJ1-6	CASSLGVGGDSPLHF	TGTGCCAGCAGTTTAGGGGTTGGAGGGGATTCACCCCTCCACTTT
.	.	TRBV2	TRBJ2-4	CASSEWGVGVNIQYF	TGTGCCAGCAGTGAATGGGGAGTGGGCGTGAACATTCAGTACTTC
few	TRBD1	TRBV28	TRBJ1-4	CASSLAGTGANEKLFF	TGTGCCAGCAGTTTGGCCGGGACAGGGGCTAATGAAAAACTGTTTTTT
.	.	TRBV2	TRBJ1-1	CASSEEAGGFGTEAFF	TGTGCCAGCAGTGAAGAGGCGGGGGGCTTTGGCACTGAAGCTTTCTTT
.	.	TRBV6-5	TRBJ1-2	CASTGGMGGYYGYTF	TGTGCCAGCACGGGCGGGATGGGGGGATACTATGGCTACACCTTC
.	.	TRBV4-2	TRBJ2-2	CASSQDSGGELFF	TGTGCCAGCAGCCAAGATTCGGGCGGGGAGCTGTTTTTT
.	.	TRBV3-1/TRBV3-2	TRBJ2-5	CASSPGQRETQYF	TGTGCCAGCAGCCCAGGACAGAGGGAGACCCAGTACTTC
few	.	TRBV28	TRBJ1-2	CASSPLQGRAYGYTF	TGTGCCAGCAGCCCCCTGCAGGGGCGGGCCTATGGCTACACCTTC
.	.	TRBV5-6	TRBJ1-2	CASSPTGAYGYTF	TGTGCCAGCAGTCCGACAGGAGCCTATGGCTACACCTTC
.	.	TRBV5-6	TRBJ2-3	CASSLDRGYTDTQYF	TGTGCCAGCAGCTTGGACCGGGGGTACACAGATACGCAGTATTTT
.	.	TRBV2	TRBJ1-2	CASSPRASRVDYGYTF	TGTGCCAGCAGTCCCAGGGCGTCTAGGGTTGACTATGGCTACACCTTC